This T cell receptor (beta chain) is from a study of blood T cell repertoires in COVID-19. Study-level information: Both acute and convalescent COVID-19 samples were obtained from the United States, Italy and Spain. T cells, B-cell-depleted T cells, or PBMCs provided the cDNA or gDNA that served as material.

The CDR3 totals 16 residues. V trimming: 3 bases; J trimming: 4 bases; junction bases outside the gene matches: 10. Germline values: CDR1 SGDLS, CDR2 YYNGEE. Data came from immunoSEQ multiplex PCR; TCRdb stores just in-frame clones and leaves some out. The data hold approximately 220,000 clones, with around 80% observed a single time. The clonotype comes from a woman aged 80 or over with acute or convalescent COVID-19. The specimen was peripheral blood. The chain uses TRBV9 and TRBJ2-7; 10 bases map to TRBD1. The CDR3 is CASSANPGQGPYEQYF. The DNA of the CDR3 is TGTGCCAGCAGCGCCAACCCGGGACAGGGGCCGTACGAGCAGTACTTC.